What follows is one T cell receptor beta chain and its context. In the authors' methods: It was from reference gene primer amplification that nucleated cell counts were estimated. The method was immunoSEQ multiplex PCR; TCRdb's version includes in-frame clones alone and lacks a portion of them. V, J and clone size reflect that table, while D and trimming were determined from the DNA. There are roughly 53,000 clones in the sample; 75% to 95% occur only once, and 8.4% lies in the top ten. V shed 2 bases and J 2 bases; nucleotides not matched to a gene: 4. Per the germline V gene, CDR1 is LGHDT and CDR2 is YNNKEL (reference sequence). There are 16 residues in the CDR3. The data belong to a study of blood T cell repertoires in COVID-19. Study overall: PBMCs, B-cell-depleted T cells, or T cells were the source of the cDNA or gDNA that made up the material.

Sequencing input: peripheral blood. The chain joins TRBV3-1 (or the pseudogene TRBV3-2) to TRBJ1-5; 9 nucleotides align to TRBD1. The sequence was collected from a woman aged 40 to 55 with active COVID-19. Written as DNA, the CDR3 is TGTGCCAGCAGCCAATCACGGACAGGGGGCAATCAGCCCCAGCATTTT. Its translation: CASSQSRTGGNQPQHF.